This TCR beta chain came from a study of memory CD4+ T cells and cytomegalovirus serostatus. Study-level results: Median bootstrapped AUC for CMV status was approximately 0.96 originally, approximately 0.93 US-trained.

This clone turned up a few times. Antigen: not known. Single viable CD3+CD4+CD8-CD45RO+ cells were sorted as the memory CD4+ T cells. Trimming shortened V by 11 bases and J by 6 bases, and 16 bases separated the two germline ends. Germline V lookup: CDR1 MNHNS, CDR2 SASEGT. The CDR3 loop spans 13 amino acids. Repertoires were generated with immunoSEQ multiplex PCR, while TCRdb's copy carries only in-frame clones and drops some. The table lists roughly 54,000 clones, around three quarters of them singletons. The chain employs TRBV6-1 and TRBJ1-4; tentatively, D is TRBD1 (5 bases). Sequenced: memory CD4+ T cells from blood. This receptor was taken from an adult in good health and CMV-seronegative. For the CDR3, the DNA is TGTGCCGCCTCCCTGGGGGGTTATGAAAAACTGTTTTTT. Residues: CAASLGGYEKLFF.